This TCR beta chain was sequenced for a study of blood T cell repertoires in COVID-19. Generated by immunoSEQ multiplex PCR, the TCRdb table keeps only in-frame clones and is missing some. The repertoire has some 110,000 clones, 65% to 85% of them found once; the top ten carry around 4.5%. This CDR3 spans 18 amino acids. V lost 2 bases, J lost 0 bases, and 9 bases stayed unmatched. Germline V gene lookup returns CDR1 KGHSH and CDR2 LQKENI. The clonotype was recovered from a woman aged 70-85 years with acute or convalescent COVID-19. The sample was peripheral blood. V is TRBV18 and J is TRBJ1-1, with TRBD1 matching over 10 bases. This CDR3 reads CASSPATGGRVMNTEAFF. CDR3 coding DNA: TGTGCCAGCTCACCAGCGACAGGGGGCAGAGTCATGAACACTGAAGCTTTCTTT.